Listed below are T cell receptor beta chains from one sample, sequenced in a study of neurological immune-mediated disorders. TCRdb reprocessed the 5' RACE reads via MiXCR and lists one record per CDR3 protein. The data hold under 85,000 distinct CDR3 sequences, with approximately 10% observed a single time. The sequenced sample was PBMCs. Receptors originate from a man aged 40-49 years in good health. CDR3s leave out the opening cysteine and the closing phenylalanine or tryptophan.

v_call	j_call	cdr3_aa
TRBV29-1	TRBJ2-5	SVLADRQETQY
TRBV7-8	TRBJ2-5	ASSHSSQETQY
TRBV7-9	TRBJ2-1	ASSLSPFGPDEQF
TRBV5-6	TRBJ2-7	ASSFWGRNEQY
TRBV7-9	TRBJ1-2	ASSLAGTGLRNYGYT
TRBV3-1	TRBJ2-7	ASSQSHVGDSF
TRBV7-9	TRBJ2-7	ASSASRGGANEQY
TRBV12-3/TRBV12-4	TRBJ2-1	ASRIQGLYNEQF
TRBV6-1	TRBJ2-1	ASRLSYNEQF
TRBV10-3	TRBJ2-6	ATRGGASGTNVLT
TRBV6-2/TRBV6-3	TRBJ2-7	ASRSGTGGLYEQY
TRBV5-1	TRBJ2-7	ASSLGGTGLTYEQY
TRBV6-5	TRBJ2-7	ASSRGVSSYEQY
TRBV12-3/TRBV12-4	TRBJ2-7	ASSSGALGEQY
TRBV5-1	TRBJ2-7	ASSFYSGNYEQY
TRBV5-1	TRBJ2-2	ASSPNRAQGSGELF
TRBV28	TRBJ2-1	ASSLGTVRLAGTTNSYNEQF
TRBV15	TRBJ2-2	ATSRDLGPTGELF
TRBV5-6	TRBJ2-5	ASSLATGKETQY
TRBV6-5	TRBJ1-5	ASSRGVMGNQPQH
TRBV9	TRBJ1-2	ASSVGGTGYT
TRBV20-1	TRBJ2-3	SAPPDWEGSADTQY
TRBV7-8	TRBJ1-2	TSSPALRGYT
TRBV2	TRBJ1-5	ATRETGGVNQPQH
TRBV7-2	TRBJ2-1	ASSLDRTVGASYNEQF
TRBV7-2	TRBJ1-6	ASSLRSRRRGSSYNSPLH
TRBV3-1	TRBJ2-1	ASSQEGLGNYYNEQF
TRBV20-1	TRBJ2-5	SVPGLVRETQY
TRBV5-1	TRBJ2-1	ASSPSGGSYNEQF
TRBV28	TRBJ1-5	ASSLLSVQRRPQH
TRBV5-1	TRBJ2-4	ASSLRGDNIQY
TRBV3-1	TRBJ2-7	ASSLRPDLTYEQY
TRBV5-1	TRBJ2-5	ASSREAGPQETQY
TRBV28	TRBJ1-1	ASSSAQGLTEAF
TRBV12-3/TRBV12-4	TRBJ2-3	ASSLEALSKDTQY
TRBV7-2	TRBJ1-3	ASSLWGAGNTIY
TRBV18	TRBJ2-7	ASSPRESGEQY
TRBV2	TRBJ2-7	ASSEALQGLDMYEQY
TRBV5-1	TRBJ1-4	ASSLVSGGATRGKLF
TRBV2	TRBJ1-4	ASSLDRKGLLGNEKLF
TRBV20-1	TRBJ2-5	SARDLSGQGTQY